A selection of T cell receptor beta chains follows, all from one sample in a study of beta chain features in type 1 diabetes. The method was immunoSEQ multiplex PCR; TCRdb's version includes in-frame clones alone and lacks a portion of them. The sample includes over 700,000 clones, roughly 17% of them seen just once. The sequenced sample consisted of naive CD4+ T cells from blood. The source is a woman younger than 35 in good health. CDR3s include the opening cysteine and the closing phenylalanine or tryptophan. Fields, in order: CDR3 protein, CDR3 DNA, V gene, D gene, clone size, J gene. D genes are given only for firm matches. Only some rows state a clone size, as once, few, many or a class for expanded clones.

CDR3aa: CASSLVGLGGFYYEQYF; CDR3nt: TGTGCCAGCAGCTTAGTAGGCTTAGGTGGGTTCTACTACGAGCAGTACTTC; v_gene: TRBV7-2; d_gene: -; abundance: -; j_gene: TRBJ2-7
CDR3aa: CASSLGLAGVEQYF; CDR3nt: TGTGCCAGCAGCTTGGGACTAGCGGGAGTCGAGCAGTACTTC; v_gene: TRBV7-2; d_gene: TRBD2; abundance: -; j_gene: TRBJ2-7
CDR3aa: CASRLAGSGTDTQYF; CDR3nt: TGTGCCAGCAGACTAGCGGGGTCTGGCACAGATACGCAGTATTTT; v_gene: TRBV27; d_gene: TRBD2; abundance: -; j_gene: TRBJ2-3
CDR3aa: CASSQDYRALGYNEQFF; CDR3nt: TGTGCCAGCAGCCAAGATTACAGGGCGTTGGGATACAATGAGCAGTTCTTC; v_gene: TRBV4-2; d_gene: -; abundance: -; j_gene: TRBJ2-1
CDR3aa: CASSFRTSGYGYTF; CDR3nt: TGCGCCAGCAGCTTCCGGACGTCAGGGTATGGCTACACCTTC; v_gene: TRBV5-1; d_gene: -; abundance: few; j_gene: TRBJ1-2
CDR3aa: CASSYLNTGTGVPVQYF; CDR3nt: TGTGCCAGCAGCTACCTGAATACCGGGACAGGGGTCCCGGTACAGTACTTC; v_gene: TRBV5-6; d_gene: TRBD1; abundance: -; j_gene: TRBJ2-7
CDR3aa: CASRHLAGGNNEQFF; CDR3nt: TGTGCCAGCAGGCATCTAGCGGGAGGGAACAATGAGCAGTTCTTC; v_gene: TRBV27; d_gene: TRBD2; abundance: -; j_gene: TRBJ2-1
CDR3aa: CASSVVVTGGVNTEAFF; CDR3nt: TGTGCCAGCAGCGTAGTAGTAACAGGGGGAGTAAACACTGAAGCTTTCTTT; v_gene: TRBV9; d_gene: TRBD1; abundance: few; j_gene: TRBJ1-1
CDR3aa: CASSWTSGSETQYF; CDR3nt: TGCGCCAGCAGCTGGACTAGCGGGAGCGAGACCCAGTACTTC; v_gene: TRBV5-1; d_gene: TRBD2; abundance: -; j_gene: TRBJ2-5
CDR3aa: CASSRINYGYTF; CDR3nt: TGTGCCAGCAGTAGGATAAACTATGGCTACACCTTC; v_gene: TRBV2; d_gene: -; abundance: -; j_gene: TRBJ1-2
CDR3aa: CASSQDTGFYGYTF; CDR3nt: TGTGCCAGCAGCCAAGATACAGGCTTCTATGGCTACACCTTC; v_gene: TRBV4-2; d_gene: -; abundance: -; j_gene: TRBJ1-2
CDR3aa: CASSDHLAAPYNEQFF; CDR3nt: TGTGCCAGCAGTGACCACCTAGCGGCCCCATACAATGAGCAGTTCTTC; v_gene: TRBV25-1; d_gene: TRBD2; abundance: few; j_gene: TRBJ2-1
CDR3aa: CASSDSEVYEQYF; CDR3nt: TGTGCCAGCAGCGACTCTGAAGTCTACGAGCAGTACTTC; v_gene: TRBV2; d_gene: -; abundance: few; j_gene: TRBJ2-7
CDR3aa: CASSPRGGGTDTQYF; CDR3nt: TGTGCCAGCAGCCCCCGTGGGGGAGGCACAGATACGCAGTATTTT; v_gene: TRBV7-9; d_gene: -; abundance: -; j_gene: TRBJ2-3
CDR3aa: CASSVQHTSDTQYF; CDR3nt: TGTGCCAGCAGCGTACAGCACACTTCAGATACGCAGTATTTT; v_gene: TRBV9; d_gene: -; abundance: few; j_gene: TRBJ2-3
CDR3aa: CASSPLTGTDTQYF; CDR3nt: TGTGCCAGCTCACCTTTGACAGGGACAGATACGCAGTATTTT; v_gene: TRBV18; d_gene: TRBD1; abundance: few; j_gene: TRBJ2-3
CDR3aa: CASSFGLTETQYF; CDR3nt: TGTGCCAGCAGCTTCGGGTTAACGGAGACCCAGTACTTC; v_gene: TRBV11-3; d_gene: -; abundance: -; j_gene: TRBJ2-5
CDR3aa: CASSSSRREQYF; CDR3nt: TGTGCCAGCAGCTCCTCGCGCAGGGAGCAGTACTTC; v_gene: TRBV7-2; d_gene: -; abundance: -; j_gene: TRBJ2-7
CDR3aa: CASSLDRRGTRSSYNEQFF; CDR3nt: TGTGCCAGCAGCTTAGATCGTAGGGGGACTCGAAGCTCCTACAATGAGCAGTTCTTC; v_gene: TRBV7-9; d_gene: -; abundance: -; j_gene: TRBJ2-1
CDR3aa: CASSHGFYEQYF; CDR3nt: TGTGCCAGCAGTCACGGATTCTACGAGCAGTACTTC; v_gene: TRBV6-5; d_gene: -; abundance: few; j_gene: TRBJ2-7
CDR3aa: CASSRGGFTGNTIYF; CDR3nt: TGTGCCAGCAGCCGAGGGGGATTCACTGGAAACACCATATATTTT; v_gene: TRBV11-2; d_gene: -; abundance: -; j_gene: TRBJ1-3
CDR3aa: CASSPPGRHYEQYF; CDR3nt: TGTGCCAGCTCACCACCAGGGCGGCACTACGAGCAGTACTTC; v_gene: TRBV18; d_gene: -; abundance: -; j_gene: TRBJ2-7
CDR3aa: CASSLREFHWNEQFF; CDR3nt: TGTGCCAGCAGCTTGCGGGAGTTTCACTGGAATGAGCAGTTCTTC; v_gene: TRBV5-6; d_gene: -; abundance: few; j_gene: TRBJ2-1
CDR3aa: CASTTTGSTGANVLTF; CDR3nt: TGTGCCAGCACCACGACAGGGTCAACTGGGGCCAACGTCCTGACTTTC; v_gene: TRBV7-9; d_gene: TRBD1; abundance: -; j_gene: TRBJ2-6
CDR3aa: CSGLSGEETQYF; CDR3nt: TGCAGCGGCCTTAGCGGGGAAGAGACCCAGTACTTC; v_gene: TRBV29-1; d_gene: TRBD2; abundance: few; j_gene: TRBJ2-5
CDR3aa: CASSSSGGPADTQYF; CDR3nt: TGTGCCAGCAGTTCATCAGGAGGTCCCGCAGATACGCAGTATTTT; v_gene: TRBV6-5; d_gene: -; abundance: few; j_gene: TRBJ2-3
CDR3aa: CASSSGARYEQYF; CDR3nt: TGTGCCAGCAGCTCAGGCGCCCGGTACGAGCAGTACTTC; v_gene: TRBV21-1; d_gene: -; abundance: -; j_gene: TRBJ2-7
CDR3aa: CASSSLAGGGTDTQYF; CDR3nt: TGTGCCAGCAGTTCATTAGCGGGAGGGGGCACAGATACGCAGTATTTT; v_gene: TRBV28; d_gene: TRBD2; abundance: few; j_gene: TRBJ2-3
CDR3aa: CASSLEGGRAEQYF; CDR3nt: TGTGCCAGCAGCTTAGAGGGGGGCAGGGCCGAGCAGTACTTC; v_gene: TRBV13; d_gene: -; abundance: few; j_gene: TRBJ2-7
CDR3aa: CASSFAGLGRIDTQYF; CDR3nt: TGTGCCAGCAGCTTTGCAGGACTAGGAAGGATCGATACGCAGTATTTT; v_gene: TRBV7-8; d_gene: TRBD2; abundance: few; j_gene: TRBJ2-3
CDR3aa: CASSQIRGSYGYTF; CDR3nt: TGTGCCAGCAGCCAAATAAGGGGTAGCTATGGCTACACCTTC; v_gene: TRBV7-2; d_gene: -; abundance: few; j_gene: TRBJ1-2
CDR3aa: CASSIRVPTSGSSYEQYF; CDR3nt: TGTGCCAGCAGCATTAGGGTTCCGACTAGCGGAAGCTCCTACGAGCAGTACTTC; v_gene: TRBV7-2; d_gene: TRBD2; abundance: few; j_gene: TRBJ2-7
CDR3aa: CASRSNTEAFF; CDR3nt: TGTGCCAGTCGAAGCAACACTGAAGCTTTCTTT; v_gene: TRBV28; d_gene: -; abundance: few; j_gene: TRBJ1-1
CDR3aa: CASSLERTGEKLFF; CDR3nt: TGTGCCAGCAGCTTGGAAAGGACAGGTGAAAAACTGTTTTTT; v_gene: TRBV5-4; d_gene: TRBD1; abundance: -; j_gene: TRBJ1-4
CDR3aa: CASSLLALESNEQYF; CDR3nt: TGTGCCAGCAGCCTACTAGCACTGGAGTCCAACGAGCAGTACTTC; v_gene: TRBV10-3; d_gene: -; abundance: few; j_gene: TRBJ2-7
CDR3aa: CASSYTTSGSSYEQYF; CDR3nt: TGTGCCAGCAGTTACACAACTAGCGGGAGCTCCTACGAGCAGTACTTC; v_gene: TRBV6-5; d_gene: TRBD2; abundance: few; j_gene: TRBJ2-7